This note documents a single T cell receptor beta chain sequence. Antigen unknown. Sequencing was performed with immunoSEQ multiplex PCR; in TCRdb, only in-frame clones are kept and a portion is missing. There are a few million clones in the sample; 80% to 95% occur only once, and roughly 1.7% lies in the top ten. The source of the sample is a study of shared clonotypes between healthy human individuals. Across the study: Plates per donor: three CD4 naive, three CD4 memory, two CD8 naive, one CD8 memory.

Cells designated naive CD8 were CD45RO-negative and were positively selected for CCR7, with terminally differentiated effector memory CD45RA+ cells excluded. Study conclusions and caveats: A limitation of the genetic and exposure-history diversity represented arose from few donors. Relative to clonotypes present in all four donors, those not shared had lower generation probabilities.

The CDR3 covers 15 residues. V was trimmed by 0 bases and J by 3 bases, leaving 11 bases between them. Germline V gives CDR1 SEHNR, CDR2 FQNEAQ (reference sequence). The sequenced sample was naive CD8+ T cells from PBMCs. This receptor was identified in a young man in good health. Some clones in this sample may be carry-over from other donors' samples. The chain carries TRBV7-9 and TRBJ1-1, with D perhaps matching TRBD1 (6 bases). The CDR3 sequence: CASSLARGKDTEAFF. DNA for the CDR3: TGTGCCAGCAGCTTAGCGAGGGGGAAGGACACTGAAGCTTTCTTT. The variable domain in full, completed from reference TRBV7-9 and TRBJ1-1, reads DTGVSQNPRHKITKRGQNVTFRCDPISEHNRLYWYRQTLGQGPEFLTYFQNEAQLEKSRLLSDRFSAERPKGSFSTLEIQRTEQGDSAMYLCASSLARGKDTEAFFGQGTRLTVV.